The following is a T cell receptor (beta chain) sequence with its context. Its antigen remains unidentified. Alongside a J-beta primer mix, a sample-barcoded 5' primer served in a second PCR lasting about 7 to 11 cycles. TCRdb ran MiXCR on the 5' RACE reads and lists one entry per CDR3 protein. The sample consists of 650,000 to 1,000,000 distinct CDR3 sequences, around 34% of them appearing once. The CDR3 has 12 residues. Trimming took 6 bases from V and 2 from J, leaving 7 bases between them. The data stem from a study of blood T cells in healthy people across ages. Study as a whole: The template switching approach captured approximately one barcoded beta molecule for every two T cells. Study findings and constraints: Measured against age, TCR beta diversity per million T cells decreased in a roughly linear manner.

Sequencing was done on a sample of blood. V is TRBV12-3 or TRBV12-4 and J is TRBJ2-5; D possibly corresponds to TRBD1 (6 bases). The receptor was isolated from a man aged 18-30 years in good health. DNA of the CDR3: TGTGCCAGCAGAGGGACACAAGAGACCCAGTACTTC. Encoded protein: CASRGTQETQYF.